One sample yielded the 13 T cell receptor beta chains listed below, sequenced in a study of cytomegalovirus exposure and HLA in healthy donors (dated by TCRdb to the late 2010s). The method behind the library was the immunoSEQ multiplex PCR assay. For the multiplex PCR, a mixture combining 60 forward primers for TCR Vbeta segments and 13 reverse primers for TCR Jbeta segments was used. Sourced from immuneACCESS, this table was stored by TCRdb with only in-frame sequences that have V and J called. A share of the clones is absent; for the studies checked, an unresolved V gene accounts for under half, and the remainder has no known explanation. In this sample the table shows around 190,000 clones, less than 80% of which occur a single time. 3.5% to 5% of the sample is held by the ten biggest clonotypes. Sequencing used PBMCs. The receptors were sampled from a woman in her thirties in good health and CMV-seropositive.

The sample holds a few counts of this clone. The gene calls are TRBV27 and TRBJ1-4, with 9 bases lining up with TRBD1. The length of the CDR3 is 14 residues. CDR1 and CDR2 (germline): MNHEY, SMNVEV (reference sequence). With V trimmed by 6 bases and J by 8 bases, 7 bases remained unmatched. This CDR3 reads CASRIQGAEEKLFF. CDR3 sequence (DNA): TGTGCCAGCAGGATACAGGGGGCGGAAGAAAAACTGTTTTTT.

The chain is built from TRBV4-2 and TRBJ2-7; 9 bases map to TRBD2. Germline V CDR1 and CDR2: LGHNA, YNFKEQ. The CDR3 is 16 amino acids. Losses at the gene ends were 2 bases for V and 2 bases for J; bases not matched to a gene: 7. The CDR3 loop reads CASSQLSGGLTYEQYF. In DNA, the CDR3 is TGTGCCAGCAGCCAATTGAGCGGGGGGCTGACCTACGAGCAGTACTTC.

This clone was detected a few times. The chain recombines TRBV6-1 with TRBJ2-3; D is possibly TRBD1 (5 bases). The V end lost 2 bases, the J end lost 4 bases, and 13 bases lay between the germline ends. The CDR3 has 15 residues. In germline, CDR1 is MNHNS, CDR2 SASEGT. CDR3 residues: CASSEQDTQPDTQYF. CDR3 bases: TGTGCCAGCAGTGAACAGGACACGCAGCCAGATACGCAGTATTTT.

This clone was recorded a few times. The chain employs TRBV11-2 and TRBJ2-1, with D perhaps TRBD2 (5 bases). V was trimmed by 0 bases and J by 15 bases, leaving 12 bases between them. The germline gives CDR1 SGHAT, CDR2 FQNNGV. There are 12 residues in the CDR3. CDR3 region: CASSLDLAPLFF. The DNA for the CDR3 is TGTGCCAGCAGCTTAGATCTAGCCCCCCTGTTCTTC.

V is TRBV7-8 and J is TRBJ2-2, with 7 positions matching TRBD1. The junction had 5 bases not matched to a gene; V was cut back by 2 bases and J by 2 bases. Germline assignment: CDR1 SGHVS and CDR2 FQNEAQ. This CDR3 region has 16 residues. For the CDR3, the DNA is TGTGCCAGCAGCTTAAGGGACAGCGTAAACACCGGGGAGCTGTTTTTT. This encodes CASSLRDSVNTGELFF.

The V gene is TRBV6-1, the J gene TRBJ2-7; D perhaps matches TRBD1 (6 bases). V lost 4 bases and J 4 bases, leaving 14 bases between the germline ends. Germline loops: CDR1 MNHNS, CDR2 SASEGT. There are 14 residues in the CDR3. The CDR3 nucleotides read TGTGCCAGCAGTGGGAGGACAGAGTGGTACGAGCAGTACTTC. Its translation is CASSGRTEWYEQYF.

The chain uses TRBV9 and TRBJ2-1, with 11 nucleotides matching TRBD2. CDR3 length: 14 residues. V lost 4 bases and J lost 7; bases outside the gene matches: 4. In germline, CDR1 is SGDLS, CDR2 YYNGEE. The CDR3 is CASSPGTSGNEQFF. For the CDR3, the DNA is TGTGCCAGCAGCCCGGGGACTAGCGGAAATGAGCAGTTCTTC.

This chain links TRBV10-3 with TRBJ2-7; no definite D call. The germline V gene has CDR1 ENHRY and CDR2 SYGVKD. Trimming took 11 bases from V and 4 from J, leaving 15 bases between them. This CDR3 is built from 12 residues. CDR3 in DNA: TGTGCCGCGGCCCGAGTAGAATACGAGCAGTACTTC. Translated, it gives CAAARVEYEQYF.

The chain carries TRBV7-8 and TRBJ2-3, with 15 bases matching TRBD2. The V segment lost 5 bases and the J segment 2 bases; nucleotides outside the gene matches: 8. The CDR3 extends over 18 amino acids. CDR1 and CDR2 from the germline V gene are SGHVS and FQNEAQ. The CDR3: CASSPGTSGRLPTDTQYF. CDR3 in DNA: TGTGCCAGCAGCCCCGGGACTAGCGGGAGGCTCCCCACAGATACGCAGTATTTT.

The chain recombines TRBV9 with TRBJ2-7; tentatively, D is TRBD2 (5 bases). V was cut by 3 bases and J by 0 bases, with 13 bases left in between. The germline gives CDR1 SGDLS, CDR2 YYNGEE. There are 15 residues in the CDR3. The CDR3 sequence: CASSADYTFSYEQYF. The DNA for the CDR3 is TGTGCCAGCAGCGCTGACTATACTTTCTCCTACGAGCAGTACTTC. Supplemented by reference TRBV9 and TRBJ2-7, the full variable domain reads DSGVTQTPKHLITATGQRVTLRCSPRSGDLSVYWYQQSLDQGLQFLIQYYNGEERAKGNILERFSAQQFPDLHSELNLSSLELGDSALYFCASSADYTFSYEQYFGPGTRLTVT.

The genes are TRBV6-1 and TRBJ1-2; a possible D gene is TRBD1 (5 bases). V lost 8 bases and J 4 bases, leaving 11 bases between the germline ends. Germline CDR1 and CDR2: MNHNS and SASEGT. The CDR3 consists of 12 residues. In DNA, the CDR3 is TGTGCCAGCGTAGGGGATGGCTATGGCTACACCTTC. Its translation: CASVGDGYGYTF.

CDR3 in DNA: TGTGCCAGCAGCTTGGACAGATTGAACACTGAAGCTTTCTTT. This gives the protein CASSLDRLNTEAFF. The V call is TRBV5-4, the J call TRBJ1-1, with D hard to call. The V end lost 0 bases, the J end lost 0 bases, and 6 bases lay between the germline ends. The CDR3 contains 14 residues. Germline V CDR1 and CDR2: SGHNT, YYREEE (reference sequence).

The chain uses TRBV30 and TRBJ2-5, with TRBD2 as a possible D gene (7 bases). Trimming took 7 bases from V and 9 from J, leaving 21 bases between them. CDR3 size: 13 residues. Germline values: CDR1 GTSNPN, CDR2 SVGIG (reference sequence). CDR3 sequence: CAFWGPRRGPQYF. In DNA, the CDR3 is TGTGCCTTCTGGGGGCCGAGGCGGGGGCCCCAGTACTTC. Looking up the rest from reference TRBV30 and TRBJ2-5 gives the full variable domain: SQTIHQWPATLVQPVGSPLSLECTVEGTSNPNLYWYRQAAGRGLQLLFYSVGIGQISSEVPQNLSASRPQDRQFILSSKKLLLSDSGFYLCAFWGPRRGPQYFGPGTRLLVL.